These 10 T cell receptor beta chains came from one sample sequenced in a study of identical twins. TCRdb analysed the 5' RACE reads with MiXCR anew, one entry per CDR3 protein. This sample yields hundreds of thousands of distinct CDR3 sequences, of which roughly 7.1% are seen a single time; about 1.5% belongs to the top ten. The data also belong to a second study, concerning yellow fever vaccine responses in identical twins.

Sequences were obtained from PBMCs. These receptors originate from a woman aged 18-29 years in good health.

The J gene is TRBJ2-1, the V gene TRBV6-4; 11 nucleotides align to TRBD2. Germline CDR1 reads MRHNA; CDR2 reads SNTAGT. V lost 5 bases, J lost 6 bases, and 6 bases stayed unmatched. CDR3 size: 15 residues. The CDR3 sequence is CASSLLAGEANEQFF. The CDR3 DNA reads as TGTGCCAGCAGTTTACTAGCGGGAGAAGCCAATGAGCAGTTCTTC.

The chain has TRBV5-6 and TRBJ1-4; D may be TRBD1 (5 bases). Trimming cost V 6 bases and J 5 bases, with 17 bases left between them. The germline V gene encodes CDR1 SGHDT and CDR2 YYEEEE. The CDR3 is 15 amino acids. CDR3 protein: CASTLWGRSNEKLFF. The CDR3 nucleotides read TGTGCCAGCACCCTATGGGGCAGGTCGAATGAAAAACTGTTTTTT.

This clonotype was found many times. The chain couples TRBV29-1 to TRBJ2-2, with 9 nucleotides matching TRBD2. The germline gives CDR1 SQVTM, CDR2 ANQGSEA. There are 15 residues in the CDR3. With V trimmed by 6 bases and J by 4 bases, 9 bases remained unmatched. The CDR3 DNA sequence: TGCAGCGTCTCCTTATTTAGCGGGGGCACCGGGGAGCTGTTTTTT. As protein: CSVSLFSGGTGELFF.

This clonotype was counted between two and nine times. This chain connects TRBV20-1 to TRBJ2-3; D gene uncertain. This CDR3 is built from 15 residues. Trimming stripped 0 bases from V and 3 bases from J, with 13 bases between. The germline V gene has CDR1 DFQATT and CDR2 SNEGSKA (reference sequence). The CDR3 loop reads CSARDRLDGTDTQYF. CDR3 DNA sequence: TGCAGTGCTAGAGATAGGCTAGATGGGACAGATACGCAGTATTTT.

This rearrangement joins TRBV6-1 to TRBJ1-5; 9 nucleotides agree with TRBD1. V was clipped by 6 bases and J by 4 bases; unmatched bases: 4. Looked up from germline, CDR1 is MNHNS and CDR2 is SASEGT. This CDR3 contains 14 residues. The CDR3 coding sequence is TGTGCCAGCAGACAGACAGGGGGAAATCAGCCCCAGCATTTT. It is translated as CASRQTGGNQPQHF.

The V call is TRBV29-1, the J call TRBJ1-1, with D tentatively TRBD1 (6 bases). In germline, CDR1 is SQVTM, CDR2 ANQGSEA. This CDR3 contains 14 residues. V was pared by 6 bases and J by 0 bases, with 14 bases between. CDR3 bases: TGCAGCGTCCCTGGAGACAGGATGAACACTGAAGCTTTCTTT. It is translated as CSVPGDRMNTEAFF.

The chain couples TRBV29-1 to TRBJ2-1; 11 positions agree with TRBD2. V lost 7 bases to trimming and J lost 5 bases; unmatched junction nucleotides: 16. The CDR3 has 17 residues. Per germline, CDR1 SQVTM and CDR2 ANQGSEA. The CDR3 sequence is CSGKRLAGGRYDNEQFF. CDR3 DNA sequence: TGCAGCGGGAAACGGCTAGCGGGGGGACGATACGACAATGAGCAGTTCTTC.

The J gene is TRBJ2-5, the V gene TRBV5-1; 15 nucleotides line up with TRBD2. The CDR3 covers 17 residues. Germline V gene lookup returns CDR1 SGHRS and CDR2 YFSETQ. Unmatched junction bases numbered 11, after V lost 4 bases and J lost 7 bases. The CDR3: CASSPGLAGGQRSTQYF. In nucleotides, the CDR3 is TGCGCCAGCAGCCCGGGACTAGCGGGAGGCCAGAGATCGACCCAGTACTTC. Together with reference TRBV5-1 and TRBJ2-5, the CDR3 gives the full variable domain: KAGVTQTPRYLIKTRGQQVTLSCSPISGHRSVSWYQQTPGQGLQFLFEYFSETQRNKGNFPGRFSGRQFSNSRSEMNVSTLELGDSALYLCASSPGLAGGQRSTQYFGPGTRLLVL.

This clonotype was seen at least ten times. This chain links TRBV7-8 with TRBJ2-1, with TRBD2 identical over 7 bases. This CDR3 has 15 amino acids. V was pared by 1 base and J by 6 bases, with 6 bases of the junction left unmatched. CDR1 and CDR2 from the germline V gene are SGHVS and FQNEAQ. The CDR3 loop reads CASSLGAGLGNEQFF. CDR3 bases: TGTGCCAGCAGCTTAGGAGCGGGACTTGGCAATGAGCAGTTCTTC.

This clonotype was detected a few times. This chain uses TRBV20-1 with TRBJ2-3; D possibly corresponds to TRBD1 (5 bases). V was cut by 2 bases and J by 6 bases, with 18 bases left in between. This CDR3 contains 15 residues. The germline V gene has CDR1 DFQATT and CDR2 SNEGSKA (reference sequence). CDR3 bases: TGCAGTGCTAGACGCCCTACCCTAGGGGTGGATACGCAGTATTTT. It codes for CSARRPTLGVDTQYF.